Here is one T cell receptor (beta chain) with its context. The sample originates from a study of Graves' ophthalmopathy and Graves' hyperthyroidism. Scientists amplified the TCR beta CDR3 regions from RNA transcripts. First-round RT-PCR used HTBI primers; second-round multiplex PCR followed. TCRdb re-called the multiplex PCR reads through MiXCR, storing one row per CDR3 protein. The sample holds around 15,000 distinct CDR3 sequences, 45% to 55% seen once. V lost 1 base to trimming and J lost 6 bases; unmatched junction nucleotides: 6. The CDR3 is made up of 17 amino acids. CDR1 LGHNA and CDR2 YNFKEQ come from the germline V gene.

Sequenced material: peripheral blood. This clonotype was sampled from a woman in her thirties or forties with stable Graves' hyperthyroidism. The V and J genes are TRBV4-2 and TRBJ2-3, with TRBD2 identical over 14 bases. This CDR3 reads CASSQGGTSGSQDTQYF. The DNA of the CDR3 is TGTGCCAGCAGCCAAGGAGGGACTAGCGGGAGTCAGGATACGCAGTATTTT.